This TCR beta chain was sequenced in a study of blood T cell repertoires in COVID-19. Study as a whole: Sites in the United States, Italy and Spain provided acute and convalescent COVID-19 samples. The cDNA or gDNA used as material had been derived from T cells, B-cell-depleted T cells, or PBMCs.

The CDR3 is made up of 16 amino acids. V shed 4 bases, J shed 9 bases, and the junction held 7 bases outside the gene matches. Germline V lookup: CDR1 SGHNT, CDR2 YYREEE (reference sequence). Per the study methods: Reference gene primer amplification yielded estimated nucleated cell counts. Sequencing was performed with immunoSEQ multiplex PCR; in TCRdb, only in-frame clones are kept and a portion is missing. D and trimming come from the DNA, and the V and J calls and clone size come from that table. The repertoire has roughly 190,000 clones, around 84% of them found once; the top ten carry about 20%.

The sequence was obtained from a human donor in a cohort sampled during active COVID-19. The chain employs TRBV5-4 and TRBJ2-1, with 16 bases that match TRBD2. The source material was peripheral blood. This CDR3 is CASSHGTSGRASEQFF. CDR3 DNA sequence: TGTGCCAGCAGCCACGGGACTAGCGGGAGGGCCAGTGAGCAGTTCTTC.